These 17 T cell receptor beta chains came from one sample sequenced in a study of blood T cell repertoires in COVID-19. Using immunoSEQ multiplex PCR, the repertoire was profiled, and TCRdb retains in-frame clones only, with some absent. The sample lists 100,000 or so clones, around 89% seen once, with under 20% in the top ten. Sequenced: peripheral blood. The source of these receptors is a human donor with acute or convalescent COVID-19. The donor label of this sample is uncertain.

The chain recombines TRBV5-4 with TRBJ2-7, with D uncertain. Trimming cost V 4 bases and J 6 bases, with 8 bases left between them. Germline V CDR1 and CDR2: SGHNT, YYREEE (reference sequence). CDR3 length: 11 amino acids. The CDR3 reads CASSTGGEQYF. The CDR3 coding sequence is TGTGCCAGCAGCACCGGCGGCGAGCAGTACTTC.

This clone was recorded once. The chain carries TRBV5-1 and TRBJ2-3, with 9 bases lining up with TRBD1. V dropped 0 bases and J dropped 2; count of bases not matched to a gene: 10. Germline loops: CDR1 SGHRS, CDR2 YFSETQ. This CDR3 contains 18 residues. The CDR3 reads CASSLVTGGGKVTDTQYF. As DNA, the CDR3 is TGCGCCAGCAGCTTGGTTACAGGGGGCGGTAAGGTCACAGATACGCAGTATTTT.

J is TRBJ2-3 and V is TRBV14; no reliable D call. Germline V gene lookup returns CDR1 SGHDN and CDR2 FVKESK. This CDR3 is 18 amino acids long. Trimming removed 0 bases at V and 4 bases at J, with 20 bases between. CDR3 amino acids: CASSQDVSEPPRPDTQYF. The CDR3, as DNA: TGTGCCAGCAGCCAAGATGTCAGCGAACCCCCCCGTCCAGATACGCAGTATTTT.

The rearrangement links TRBV7-3 to TRBJ2-6; no clear D gene. CDR1 and CDR2 from the germline V gene are SGHTA and FQGTGA. The CDR3 loop spans 14 amino acids. Trimming took 5 bases from V and 4 from J, leaving 9 bases between them. Here the CDR3 reads CASSLSRGANVLTF. The CDR3 nucleotides are TGTGCCAGCAGCCTGTCTCGGGGGGCCAACGTCCTGACTTTC.

V usage is TRBV19 and J usage is TRBJ2-1; 7 bases map to TRBD2. The CDR3 is 13 amino acids. The J segment lost 7 bases and the V segment lost 6 bases, leaving 6 bases of the junction unmatched. Per germline, CDR1 LNHDA and CDR2 SQIVND (reference sequence). The CDR3 region is CASRKRGPNEQFF. As DNA, the CDR3 is TGTGCCAGTAGGAAGCGGGGCCCTAATGAGCAGTTCTTC.

The chain couples TRBV24-1 to TRBJ2-1, with D possibly matching TRBD1 (6 bases). V was cut by 0 bases and J by 5 bases, with 7 bases left in between. This CDR3 has 14 amino acids. Germline-derived CDR1 and CDR2 are KGHDR and SFDVKD. This CDR3 reads CATSDLRGNNEQFF. The DNA of the CDR3 is TGTGCCACCAGTGATTTGAGGGGGAACAATGAGCAGTTCTTC.

V is TRBV27 and J is TRBJ2-5; D not resolved. Trimming stripped 2 bases from V and 4 bases from J, with 17 bases between. Per germline, CDR1 MNHEY and CDR2 SMNVEV (reference sequence). The CDR3 totals 16 residues. Written as DNA, the CDR3 is TGTGCCAGCAGTTTAGGTCGAAGAGGTGGCGGAGAGACCCAGTACTTC. Residues: CASSLGRRGGGETQYF.

The V gene is TRBV19, the J gene TRBJ2-7; 7 nucleotides align to TRBD2. The V gene end was trimmed by 3 bases and the J gene end by 1 base; junction bases not matched to a gene: 12. Germline loops: CDR1 LNHDA, CDR2 SQIVND (reference sequence). The CDR3 totals 17 residues. CDR3 bases: TGTGCCAGTAGTATTGACTCCAGCGGGGAGACGTCCTACGAGCAGTACTTC. Translated, it gives CASSIDSSGETSYEQYF.

The chain recombines TRBV7-3 with TRBJ2-5; 9 positions agree with TRBD1. The CDR3 has 16 residues. CDR1 SGHTA and CDR2 FQGTGA come from the germline V gene. V was clipped by 4 bases and J by 5 bases; unmatched bases: 11. This CDR3 is CASSSGPGTGMETQYF. The DNA of the CDR3 is TGTGCCAGCAGCTCGGGGCCCGGGACAGGGATGGAGACCCAGTACTTC.

This chain links TRBV28 with TRBJ1-5, with D possibly being TRBD1 (5 bases). V dropped 8 bases and J dropped 4 bases, with 27 bases sitting between them. This CDR3 has 18 residues. Germline V gives CDR1 MDHEN, CDR2 SYDVKM. CDR3 protein: CASGSREGVGRGNQPQHF. CDR3 in DNA: TGTGCCAGCGGAAGTCGGGAAGGGGTCGGGAGGGGAAATCAGCCCCAGCATTTT.

The chain joins TRBV7-8 to TRBJ1-2; perhaps TRBD1 as D (6 bases). Per germline, CDR1 SGHVS and CDR2 FQNEAQ. This CDR3 is built from 15 residues. V lost 5 bases and J lost 4, with 17 bases in between. The CDR3 loop is CASSRGEGEIYGYTF. CDR3 coding DNA: TGTGCCAGCAGCCGCGGGGAGGGGGAGATCTATGGCTACACCTTC.

This chain uses TRBV20-1 with TRBJ1-1, with D unclear. Germline V gives CDR1 DFQATT, CDR2 SNEGSKA (reference sequence). The CDR3 runs to 11 residues. Here the CDR3 reads CSFARGEWLFF. CDR3 DNA sequence: TGCAGCTTCGCCCGCGGGGAATGGCTTTTCTTT.

The chain carries TRBV1 and TRBJ2-5; TRBD2, as called in the table, went unchecked against the DNA. TRBV1 is deemed a pseudogene. This CDR3 is 15 amino acids long. The CDR3 reads CTSSSWSGSRETQYF. CDR3 DNA: TGCACCAGCAGCTCATGGAGCGGGAGCCGGGAGACCCAGTACTTC.

The V and J genes are TRBV5-6 and TRBJ2-7; 13 bases map to TRBD2. The CDR3 spans 15 residues. V gave up 4 bases and J gave up 4 bases; unmatched junction bases: 5. Germline V gene sequence: CDR1 SGHDT, CDR2 YYEEEE. The CDR3 nucleotides are TGTGCCAGCAGCCCAGGACTAGCGGGGGCTTACGAGCAGTACTTC. Protein product: CASSPGLAGAYEQYF.

The chain is built from TRBV6-5 and TRBJ2-2, with a possible D match to TRBD2 (5 bases). Germline values: CDR1 MNHEY, CDR2 SVGAGI. The CDR3 spans 15 residues. V dropped 2 bases and J dropped 0 bases, with 7 bases sitting between them. The CDR3: CASSYVGANTGELFF. The CDR3 bases are TGTGCCAGCAGTTACGTGGGAGCGAACACCGGGGAGCTGTTTTTT.

The gene calls are TRBV5-4 and TRBJ2-7, with 9 bases aligning to TRBD1. Germline lookup yields CDR1 SGHNT and CDR2 YYREEE (reference sequence). V shed 0 bases, J shed 0 bases, and the junction held 1 base outside the gene matches. This CDR3 comprises 15 residues. CDR3 coding DNA: TGTGCCAGCAGCTTGGGACAGGGGGACTCCTACGAGCAGTACTTC. Encoded protein: CASSLGQGDSYEQYF.

This sequence joins TRBV24-1 and TRBJ2-1, with TRBD2 identical over 8 bases. Trimming cost V 4 bases and J 5 bases; bases outside gene matches: 12. Germline V lookup: CDR1 KGHDR, CDR2 SFDVKD. The CDR3 spans 17 residues. In nucleotides, the CDR3 is TGTGCCACCAGTGACCAGACAGCGAGCGGGAGACACAATGAGCAGTTCTTC. Protein product: CATSDQTASGRHNEQFF.